This T cell receptor (beta chain) was captured by sequencing in a study of T cell responses to AZD1222 COVID-19 vaccine. Study summary: Pooled together were second doses at about 4 or about 12 weeks. Study observations and caveats: In all cases, repertoires were sampled only after the peak T cell response.

V was cut by 3 bases and J by 1 base, with 10 bases left in between. This CDR3 has 15 residues. CDR1 and CDR2 from the germline V gene are KGHSH and LQKENI. Repertoires were generated with immunoSEQ multiplex PCR, while TCRdb's copy carries only in-frame clones and drops some. The top ten clones hold 5.4% of a sample with tens of thousands of clones, roughly four fifths of them seen once. Worth noting for this clone: Its antigen is not known.

The rearrangement links TRBV18 to TRBJ1-5; D perhaps matches TRBD1 (5 bases). This sequence originates from an adult in good health. The source was peripheral blood, collected on day 0 of AZD1222 vaccination. The CDR3, as DNA: TGTGCCAGCTCACCCGACAGACAGAGCAATCAGCCCCAGCATTTT. This translates into CASSPDRQSNQPQHF.